This T cell receptor (beta chain) comes out of a study of regulatory T cells in long-lasting Graves disease. Sequencing libraries for TCR beta were prepared with iRepertoire HTBI primers and Arm-PCR of CDR3 regions. TCRdb ran MiXCR on the multiplex PCR reads and lists one entry per CDR3 protein. The table includes approximately 350,000 distinct CDR3 sequences, approximately 25% detected once. Germline-derived CDR1 and CDR2 are MNHNS and SASEGT. Trimming took 7 bases from V and 3 from J; bases not matched to a gene: 8. The CDR3 extends over 14 amino acids. The sample's time point: persistent/refractory GD, antithyroid drugs over 5 years with positive TRAb. Scientists built the TCR library using RNA that was extracted from PBMCs. This clonotype was detected ten times or more.

Source: peripheral blood mononuclear cells (PBMCs), taken when the disease was refractory, from a patient treated with antithyroid drugs. The chain has TRBV6-1 and TRBJ2-7; 8 bases agree with TRBD2. The clonotype comes from a woman aged 40-49 years with Graves disease. This CDR3 is CASKDGLAGYEQYF. DNA for the CDR3: TGTGCCAGCAAAGACGGCCTAGCGGGCTACGAGCAGTACTTC.